Below are 21 T cell receptor beta chains sequenced from a single sample in a study of CD8+ T cells in alopecia areata. In each case, RNA was isolated and then reverse transcribed into cDNA as the sequencing template. TCRdb's copy holds only in-frame clones and misses some; the assay was immunoSEQ multiplex PCR. Here the sample spans 50,000 to 80,000 clones, 40% to 50% being singletons. The sample taken for sequencing was NKG2D-low CD8+ T cells sorted from blood. The source is a human donor with alopecia areata.

The rearrangement links TRBV28 to TRBJ1-1; weak D call: TRBD1 (6 bases). The CDR3 is 14 amino acids. Per the germline V gene, CDR1 is MDHEN and CDR2 is SYDVKM. The V gene lost 5 bases and the J gene lost 5 bases, with 15 bases spanning the gap. The CDR3 here is CASSPHREITEAFF. The CDR3 region has the DNA TGTGCCAGCAGTCCCCACAGGGAGATAACTGAAGCTTTCTTT.

Regarding this clone: The junction departs from the called germline gene at one end, perhaps through a read error. The chain uses TRBV7-8 and TRBJ2-3, with D maybe TRBD2 (6 bases). The germline CDR1 and CDR2 sequences are SGHVS and FQNEAQ. CDR3 size: 12 residues. The CDR3 is CASSFARDAGLF. CDR3 sequence (DNA): TGTGCCAGCAGCTTCGCGCGGGACGCAGGACTATTT.

The rearrangement uses TRBV4-1 and TRBJ1-2, with 7 bases aligning to TRBD1. This CDR3 has 15 amino acids. Germline CDR1 reads MGHRA; CDR2 reads YSYEKL. V lost 4 bases and J lost 5; bases outside the gene matches: 10. DNA of the CDR3: TGCGCCAGCAGCCCCCGGGAGACAGGGAATTATGGCTACACCTTC. Its translation: CASSPRETGNYGYTF.

This rearrangement joins TRBV21-1 to TRBJ2-5; TRBD2, the table's D call, was not compared with the DNA. TRBV21-1 counts as a pseudogene. The CDR3 runs to 16 residues. CDR3 region: CASRASSGAIPGTQYF. CDR3 nucleotide sequence: TGTGCCAGCAGGGCGAGTAGCGGGGCGATTCCCGGGACCCAGTACTTC.

The chain combines TRBV5-1 with TRBJ2-5, with D unclear. Trimming shortened V by 1 base and J by 5 bases, and 3 bases separated the two germline ends. The CDR3 has 11 amino acids. Germline CDR1 reads SGHRS; CDR2 reads YFSETQ. CDR3 sequence: CASSLSETQYF. CDR3 DNA sequence: TGCGCCAGCAGCTTGTCGGAGACCCAGTACTTC.

The V call is TRBV5-1, the J call TRBJ2-3, with TRBD1 matching over 7 bases. Unmatched junction bases numbered 6, after V lost 0 bases and J lost 2 bases. This CDR3 comprises 16 residues. CDR1 and CDR2 from the germline V gene are SGHRS and YFSETQ. DNA of the CDR3: TGCGCCAGCAGCTTGGAAGGGACAGACAACACAGATACGCAGTATTTT. This translates into CASSLEGTDNTDTQYF.

This clone was detected only a few times. The rearrangement joins TRBV5-1 to TRBJ2-7; no clear D gene. Germline V gene sequence: CDR1 SGHRS, CDR2 YFSETQ. Trimming removed 3 bases at V and 0 bases at J, with 7 bases between. This CDR3 region has 13 residues. Written as DNA, the CDR3 is TGCGCCAGCAGCTATCGGAGCTCCTACGAGCAGTACTTC. It translates to CASSYRSSYEQYF.

This clone was found once. Written as DNA, the CDR3 is TGTGCCAGCAGTGAAGAAGAGACCACCGGCGGGTACTTC. This encodes CASSEEETTGGYF. J is TRBJ2-7 and V is TRBV2; D gene uncertain. The CDR3 consists of 13 residues. V lost 1 base and J lost 12, with 16 bases in between. Germline lookup yields CDR1 SNHLY and CDR2 FYNNEI.

The genes are TRBV29-1 and TRBJ2-7; D unresolved. Between the trimmed V and J ends, which lost 6 bases and 1 base, there was a span of 4 bases. CDR1 is SQVTM, CDR2 ANQGSEA, per germline. This CDR3 has 10 residues. CDR3 in DNA: TGCAGCGTCTTGTCCTACGAGCAGTACTTC. Amino acid sequence: CSVLSYEQYF.

J is TRBJ2-1 and V is TRBV14; D ambiguous. The CDR3 covers 14 residues. The ends were cut back, 3 bases at V and 6 bases at J, with 12 bases in the middle. Germline-derived CDR1 and CDR2 are SGHDN and FVKESK. CDR3 sequence (DNA): TGTGCCAGCAGCCACCACTTGACCAGCAATGAGCAGTTCTTC. Its protein product is CASSHHLTSNEQFF.

The gene calls are TRBV9 and TRBJ2-5; the match to TRBD2 covers 7 bases. V gave up 0 bases and J gave up 9 bases; unmatched junction bases: 5. Germline CDR1 reads SGDLS; CDR2 reads YYNGEE. The CDR3 sequence is 13 residues long. The CDR3 here is CASSVAGGQPQYF. The CDR3 region has the DNA TGTGCCAGCAGCGTAGCGGGAGGCCAGCCCCAGTACTTC. The whole variable domain, remainder taken from reference TRBV9 and TRBJ2-5, is DSGVTQTPKHLITATGQRVTLRCSPRSGDLSVYWYQQSLDQGLQFLIQYYNGEERAKGNILERFSAQQFPDLHSELNLSSLELGDSALYFCASSVAGGQPQYFGPGTRLLVL.

The J gene is TRBJ1-4, the V gene TRBV4-1; D unresolved. Trimming took 0 bases from V and 8 from J, leaving 13 bases between them. This CDR3 region has 15 residues. The germline V gene encodes CDR1 MGHRA and CDR2 YSYEKL. CDR3 region: CASSQDRLDQEKLFF. In nucleotides, the CDR3 is TGCGCCAGCAGCCAAGACCGTTTGGATCAGGAAAAACTGTTTTTT.

This clone was seen only a few times. The chain links TRBV7-6 to TRBJ2-3; D not certain. The V and J ends lost 1 base and 3 bases respectively, with 11 bases between them. Per the germline V gene, CDR1 is SGHVS and CDR2 is FNYEAQ. The CDR3 contains 15 residues. The CDR3 DNA sequence: TGTGCCAGCAGCTTAGGGGTAGACGGGACAGATACGCAGTATTTT. Its translation is CASSLGVDGTDTQYF. The complete variable domain, with remaining parts taken from reference TRBV7-6 and TRBJ2-3, reads GAGVSQSPRYKVTKRGQDVALRCDPISGHVSLYWYRQALGQGPEFLTYFNYEAQQDKSGLPNDRFSAERPEGSISTLTIQRTEQRDSAMYRCASSLGVDGTDTQYFGPGTRLTVL.

J is TRBJ2-3 and V is TRBV27, with 11 bases matching TRBD2. V shed 4 bases, J shed 3 bases, and the junction held 9 bases outside the gene matches. This CDR3 has 17 residues. CDR1 MNHEY and CDR2 SMNVEV come from the germline V gene (reference sequence). This CDR3 is CASSSVLAGGPTDTQYF. CDR3 bases: TGTGCCAGCAGTTCCGTCTTAGCGGGAGGGCCTACAGATACGCAGTATTTT.

This clone was detected once. The V call is TRBV4-1, the J call TRBJ2-1; D gene unclear. V dropped 1 base and J dropped 6 bases, with 7 bases sitting between them. Germline loops: CDR1 MGHRA, CDR2 YSYEKL. This CDR3 is built from 13 residues. The CDR3 here is CASSQVSPNEQFF. CDR3 in DNA: TGCGCCAGCAGCCAAGTTTCACCCAATGAGCAGTTCTTC.

This clone occurred a few times. This chain links TRBV18 with TRBJ2-3, with unresolved D. V lost 3 bases and J 13 bases, leaving 2 bases between the germline ends. CDR3 length: 8 residues. Germline CDR1 and CDR2: KGHSH and LQKENI. The CDR3 DNA reads TGTGCCAGCTCACCTGAGTATTTT. The encoded protein is CASSPEYF. Based on the CDR3 plus reference TRBV18 and TRBJ2-3, the full variable domain is NAGVMQNPRHLVRRRGQEARLRCSPMKGHSHVYWYRQLPEEGLKFMVYLQKENIIDESGMPKERFSAEFPKEGPSILRIQQVVRGDSAAYFCASSPEYFGPGTRLTVL.

V gene TRBV19 combines with J gene TRBJ2-1; 11 bases align to TRBD2. The CDR3 length is 14 residues. J gave up 7 bases and V 8 bases, and 7 bases lay outside the gene matches. Per germline, CDR1 LNHDA and CDR2 SQIVND (reference sequence). The CDR3 nucleotides are TGTGCCAGTCAGTTAGCGGGGGGGCCGAATGAGCAGTTCTTC. Amino acids: CASQLAGGPNEQFF.

The V and J genes are TRBV29-1 and TRBJ1-2; 10 nucleotides align to TRBD1. This CDR3 spans 14 amino acids. The V gene's germline CDR1 is SQVTM and CDR2 ANQGSEA. V shed 8 bases, J shed 5 bases, and the junction held 11 bases outside the gene matches. This CDR3 is CSTLRGTGVYGYTF. The CDR3, as DNA: TGCAGCACTCTAAGAGGGACAGGGGTTTATGGCTACACCTTC.

This clone was recorded a few times. This chain uses TRBV7-9 with TRBJ2-2; TRBD2 might be the D (5 bases). V dropped 5 bases and J dropped 0 bases, with 10 bases sitting between them. CDR3 size: 15 residues. CDR1 is SEHNR, CDR2 FQNEAQ, per germline (reference sequence). The CDR3 DNA reads TGTGCCAGCAGCCCTACGACTACGAACACCGGGGAGCTGTTTTTT. Protein sequence: CASSPTTTNTGELFF.

This clone has a handful of counts. CDR3 in DNA: TGCGCCAGCAGCCAAGATCCATCCGACAGGGTGTCTAATGAAAAACTGTTTTTT. Translated, it gives CASSQDPSDRVSNEKLFF. The chain carries TRBV4-3 and TRBJ1-4; 7 bases are a match to TRBD1. This CDR3 comprises 18 residues. V lost 0 bases to trimming and J lost 3 bases; unmatched junction nucleotides: 10. Germline CDR1 is LGHNA and CDR2 is YSLEER.

V usage is TRBV29-1 and J usage is TRBJ2-1; the D is unclear. Deletions cut 3 bases from V and 4 bases from J, with 4 bases between. The germline V gene has CDR1 SQVTM and CDR2 ANQGSEA. The CDR3 is 11 residues long. The DNA of the CDR3 is TGCAGCGTTGAGCAGTACAATGAGCAGTTCTTC. Translation gives CSVEQYNEQFF.